This T cell receptor (beta chain) was recovered during a study of a mutant IDH1 vaccine in newly diagnosed glioma. Study findings and constraints: Of all patients, around 94% showed vaccine-induced immune responses.

Details on this clone: Its matching antigen is unknown.

Indicated time point: baseline, week 1 (first vaccination visit). The treatment is: pre-vaccination baseline after standard-of-care therapy. The CDR3 consists of 15 residues. Trimming took 0 bases from V and 4 from J; bases not matched to a gene: 0. Per germline, CDR1 PRHDT and CDR2 FYEKMQ (reference sequence). Repertoires were generated with immunoSEQ multiplex PCR, while TCRdb's copy carries only in-frame clones and drops some. This table holds 45,000 to 65,000 clones, about four fifths found once. The chain recombines TRBV13 with TRBJ2-1; 10 nucleotides match TRBD2. This specimen was PBMCs, taken from a glioma patient treated with radiotherapy, temozolomide or both. This receptor was obtained from a man aged 18 to 30 with glioma. In DNA form, the CDR3 reads TGTGCCAGCAGCTTAGGAGCGGGGGGGTACAATGAGCAGTTCTTC. As protein: CASSLGAGGYNEQFF.